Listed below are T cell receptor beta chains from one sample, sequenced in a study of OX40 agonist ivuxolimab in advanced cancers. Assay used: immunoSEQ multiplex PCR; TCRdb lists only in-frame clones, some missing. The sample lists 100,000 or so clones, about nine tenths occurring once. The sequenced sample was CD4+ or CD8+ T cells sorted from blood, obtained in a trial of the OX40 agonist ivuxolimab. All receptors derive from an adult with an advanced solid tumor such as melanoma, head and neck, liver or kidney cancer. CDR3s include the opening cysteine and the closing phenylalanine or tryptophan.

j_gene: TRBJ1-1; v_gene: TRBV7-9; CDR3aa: CASSSLAGTNTEAFF
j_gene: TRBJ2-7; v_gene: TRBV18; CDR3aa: CASSGLASYEQYF
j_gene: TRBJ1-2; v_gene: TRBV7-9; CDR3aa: CASSLAGVRDYGYTF
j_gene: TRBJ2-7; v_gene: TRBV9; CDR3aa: CASSVASRVDEQYF
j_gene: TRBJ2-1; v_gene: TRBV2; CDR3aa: CASRMGDNEQFF
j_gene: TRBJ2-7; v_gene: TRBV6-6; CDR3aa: CASSYSTTSGYEQYF
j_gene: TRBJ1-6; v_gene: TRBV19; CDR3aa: CASSIPQNSPLHF
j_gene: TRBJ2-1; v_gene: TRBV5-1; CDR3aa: CASSLGTSAGYNEQFF
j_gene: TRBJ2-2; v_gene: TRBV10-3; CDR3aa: CAIRKVASGGDTGELFF
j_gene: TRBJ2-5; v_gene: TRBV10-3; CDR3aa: CATRPWGAEETQYF
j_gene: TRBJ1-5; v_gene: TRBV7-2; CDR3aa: CASSSGQGGQPQHF
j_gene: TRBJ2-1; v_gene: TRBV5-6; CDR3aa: CASNKIGQLNNEQFF
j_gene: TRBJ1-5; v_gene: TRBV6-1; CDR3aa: CASAGQGASQPQHF
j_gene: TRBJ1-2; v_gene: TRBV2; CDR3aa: CASKTANHGYTF
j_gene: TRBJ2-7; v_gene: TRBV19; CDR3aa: CASSTSSGGTYEQYF
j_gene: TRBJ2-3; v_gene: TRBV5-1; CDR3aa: CASWTGGSDTQYF
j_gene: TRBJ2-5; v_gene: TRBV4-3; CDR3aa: CASSPHSAETQYF
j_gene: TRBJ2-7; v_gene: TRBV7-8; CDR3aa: CASSLGRAYEQYF
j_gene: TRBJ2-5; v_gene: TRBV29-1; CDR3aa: CSVEETQYF
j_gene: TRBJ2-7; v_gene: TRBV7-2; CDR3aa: CASSLARSSYEQYF
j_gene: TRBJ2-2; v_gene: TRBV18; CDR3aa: CASTRGGPAGELFF
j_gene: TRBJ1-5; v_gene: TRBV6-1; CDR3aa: CASSEGIAGNQPQHF
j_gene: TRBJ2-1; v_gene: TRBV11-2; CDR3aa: CASTPSGSFGEQFF
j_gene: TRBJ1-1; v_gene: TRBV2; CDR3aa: CASSGTGGETEAFF
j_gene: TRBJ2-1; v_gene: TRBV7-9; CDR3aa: CASSLHGRGNEQFF
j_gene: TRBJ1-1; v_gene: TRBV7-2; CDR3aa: CASSLGGLNTEAFF
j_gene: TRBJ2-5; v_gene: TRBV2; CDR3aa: CASRLDQGPTETQYF
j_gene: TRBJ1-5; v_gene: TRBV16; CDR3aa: CASSQSSNQPQHF
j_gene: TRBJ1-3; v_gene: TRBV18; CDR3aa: CASSPPGQFSGNTIYF
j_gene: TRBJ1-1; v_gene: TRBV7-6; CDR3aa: CASSLEGGRRDTEAFF
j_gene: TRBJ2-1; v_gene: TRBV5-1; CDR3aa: CASSSLAGRNNEQFF
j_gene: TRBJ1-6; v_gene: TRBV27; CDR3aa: CASSLRGDRGSYNSPLHF
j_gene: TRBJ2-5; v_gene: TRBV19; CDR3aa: CASSLSSGRVQETQYF
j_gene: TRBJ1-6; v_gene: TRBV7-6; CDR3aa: CASSQGSLLGSPLHF
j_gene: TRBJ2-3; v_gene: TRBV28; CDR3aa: CASSSTSGEDTQYF
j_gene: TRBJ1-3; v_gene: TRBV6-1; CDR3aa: CASSADSSRGNTIYF
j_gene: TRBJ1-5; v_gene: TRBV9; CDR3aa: CASSGGTIGQPQHF
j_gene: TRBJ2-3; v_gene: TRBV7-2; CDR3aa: CASSLEPASTDTQYF
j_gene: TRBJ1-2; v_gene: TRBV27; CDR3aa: CASSLSGGWGSTF
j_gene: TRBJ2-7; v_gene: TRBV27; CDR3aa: CASSLRAQGIGYEQYF
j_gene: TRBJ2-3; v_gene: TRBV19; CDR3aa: CASSMGVGTDTQYF
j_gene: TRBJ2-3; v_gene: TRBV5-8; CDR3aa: CASSKDTQYF
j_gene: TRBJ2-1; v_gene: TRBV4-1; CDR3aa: CASSQEEGGTYNEQFF
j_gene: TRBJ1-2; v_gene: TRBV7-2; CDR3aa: CASSLTGGGRGYTF
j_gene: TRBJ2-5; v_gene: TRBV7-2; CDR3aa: CASSTTSGGFWETQYF
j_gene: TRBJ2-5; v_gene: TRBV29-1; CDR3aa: CSVEDGTAAETQYF
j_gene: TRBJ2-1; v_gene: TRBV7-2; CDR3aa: CASTRDRAGNEQFF
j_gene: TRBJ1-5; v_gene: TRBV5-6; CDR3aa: CASSLLQGGQPQHF
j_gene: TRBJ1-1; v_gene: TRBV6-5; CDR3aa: CASTQAGRNTEAFF
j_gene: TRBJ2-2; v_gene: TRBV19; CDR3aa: CASRRGAGGPGELFF
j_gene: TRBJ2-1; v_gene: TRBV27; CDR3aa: CASSLGQKHHEQFF
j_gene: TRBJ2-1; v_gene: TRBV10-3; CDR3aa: CAINGRDRHNEQFF
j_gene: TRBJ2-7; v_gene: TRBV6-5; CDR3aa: CASSYSMMSRGEQYF
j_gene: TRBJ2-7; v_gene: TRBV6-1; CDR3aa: CASSEAALAIYEQYF
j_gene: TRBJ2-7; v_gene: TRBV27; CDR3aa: CASSQTLAAYYEQYF
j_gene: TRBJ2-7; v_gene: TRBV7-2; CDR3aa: CASSLLRSSYEQYF
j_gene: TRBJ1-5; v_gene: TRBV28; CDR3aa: CASSSSRSWPQHF